This T cell receptor beta chain was recovered during a study of blood T cells in healthy people across ages. This CDR3 has 14 amino acids. The germline gives CDR1 ENHRY, CDR2 SYGVKD. Trimming removed 3 bases at V and 2 bases at J, with 7 bases between. Alongside a J-beta primer mix, a sample-barcoded 5' primer served in a second PCR lasting 7 to 11 cycles. From the 5' RACE reads, TCRdb called clonotypes with MiXCR, one entry per CDR3 protein. The table has 900,000 to 950,000 distinct CDR3 sequences, 25% to 35% seen once. These data were also filed under a second study, of T cells of mothers and their children. That source adds: Regardless of relatedness, pairs show thymic selection shaping TCR recombination output in a similar manner.

The V call is TRBV10-3, the J call TRBJ1-4; TRBD1 might be the D (5 bases). Source material: blood. This TCR came from a woman between 40 and 50 years old in good health. The CDR3 loop is CAISDRATNEKLFF. The CDR3 nucleotides read TGTGCCATCAGTGACAGGGCTACTAATGAAAAACTGTTTTTT.